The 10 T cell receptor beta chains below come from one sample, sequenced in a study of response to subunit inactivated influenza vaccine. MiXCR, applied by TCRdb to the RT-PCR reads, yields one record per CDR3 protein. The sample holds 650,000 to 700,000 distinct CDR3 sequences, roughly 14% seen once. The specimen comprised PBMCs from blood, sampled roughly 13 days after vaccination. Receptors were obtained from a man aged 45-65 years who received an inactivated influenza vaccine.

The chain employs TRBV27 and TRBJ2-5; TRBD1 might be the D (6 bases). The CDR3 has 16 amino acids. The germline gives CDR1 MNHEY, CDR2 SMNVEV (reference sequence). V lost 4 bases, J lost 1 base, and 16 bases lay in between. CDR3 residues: CASSSTGQSPQETQYF. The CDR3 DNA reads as TGTGCCAGCAGTTCGACCGGACAGTCCCCCCAAGAGACCCAGTACTTC.

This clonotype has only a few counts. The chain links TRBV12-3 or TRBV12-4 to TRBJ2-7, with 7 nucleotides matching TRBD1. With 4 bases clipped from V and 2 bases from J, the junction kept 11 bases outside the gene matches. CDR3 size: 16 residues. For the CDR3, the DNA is TGTGCCAGCAGTTACGGACAGGTTCTCCTCCCCTACGAGCAGTACTTC. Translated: CASSYGQVLLPYEQYF.

The CDR3 DNA follows: TGTGCCAGCAGGAACTCACTTAGACACGAGCAGTACTTC. Translating it yields CASRNSLRHEQYF. The chain couples TRBV25-1 to TRBJ2-7, with D unresolved. Germline V gene data show CDR1 as MGHDK and CDR2 as SYGVNS. CDR3 length: 13 residues. V lost 6 bases and J 5 bases, leaving 14 bases between the germline ends.

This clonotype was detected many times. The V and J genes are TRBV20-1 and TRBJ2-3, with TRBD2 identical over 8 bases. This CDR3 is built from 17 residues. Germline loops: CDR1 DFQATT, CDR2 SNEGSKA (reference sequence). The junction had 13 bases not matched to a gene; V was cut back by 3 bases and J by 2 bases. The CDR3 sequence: CSASEATLADYTDTQYF. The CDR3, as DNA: TGCAGTGCTAGTGAGGCGACACTAGCGGATTACACAGATACGCAGTATTTT.

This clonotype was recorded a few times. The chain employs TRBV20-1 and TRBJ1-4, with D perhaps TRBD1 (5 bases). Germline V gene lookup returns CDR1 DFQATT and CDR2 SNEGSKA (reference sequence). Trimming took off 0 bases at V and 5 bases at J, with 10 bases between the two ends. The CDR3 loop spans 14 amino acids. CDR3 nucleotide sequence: TGCAGTGCTAGAGATCGACAGACGAATGAAAAACTGTTTTTT. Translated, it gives CSARDRQTNEKLFF.

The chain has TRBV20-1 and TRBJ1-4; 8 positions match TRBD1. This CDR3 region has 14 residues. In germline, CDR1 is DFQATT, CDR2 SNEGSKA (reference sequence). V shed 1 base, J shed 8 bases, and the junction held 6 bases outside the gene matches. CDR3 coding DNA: TGCAGTGCTAGAGGAGACAGGGGTGGAGAAAAACTGTTTTTT. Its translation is CSARGDRGGEKLFF.

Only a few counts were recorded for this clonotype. CDR3 sequence (DNA): TGTGCCAGCAGTGCAGGGAGACAGCCCCAGCATTTT. Protein: CASSAGRQPQHF. This rearrangement joins TRBV27 to TRBJ1-5, with D perhaps matching TRBD1 (5 bases). Germline CDR1 and CDR2: MNHEY and SMNVEV (reference sequence). This CDR3 comprises 12 residues. V gave up 5 bases and J gave up 7 bases, with 9 bases separating them.

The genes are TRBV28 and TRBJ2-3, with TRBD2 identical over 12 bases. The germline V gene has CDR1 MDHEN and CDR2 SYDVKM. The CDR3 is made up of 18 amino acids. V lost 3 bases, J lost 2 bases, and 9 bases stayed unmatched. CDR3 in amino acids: CASSFRLAGDFDTDTQYF. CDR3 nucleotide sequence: TGTGCCAGCAGTTTTCGACTAGCGGGAGATTTCGACACAGATACGCAGTATTTT.

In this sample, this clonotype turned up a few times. The chain's CDR3 is CSVWTGALATGELFF. In DNA, the CDR3 is TGCAGCGTGTGGACAGGGGCCCTGGCCACCGGGGAGCTGTTTTTT. The chain has TRBV29-1 and TRBJ2-2; 9 bases map to TRBD1. The CDR3 is 15 amino acids. The V gene's germline CDR1 is SQVTM and CDR2 ANQGSEA. The V gene end was trimmed by 6 bases and the J gene end by 4 bases; junction bases not matched to a gene: 9.

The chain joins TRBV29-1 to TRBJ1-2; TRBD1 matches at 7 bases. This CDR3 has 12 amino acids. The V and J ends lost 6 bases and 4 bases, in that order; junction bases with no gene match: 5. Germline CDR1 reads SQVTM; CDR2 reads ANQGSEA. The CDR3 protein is CSVRTGFYGYTF. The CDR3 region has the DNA TGCAGCGTACGGACAGGCTTCTATGGCTACACCTTC.